The clone carrying this T cell receptor beta chain was seen at least ten times. Its antigen is currently unknown. The CDR3 sequence is 13 residues long. Germline V CDR1 and CDR2: LNHDA, SQIVND (reference sequence). Trimming took off 5 bases at V and 3 bases at J, with 11 bases between the two ends. These data originate in a study of early T cells in non-severe SARS-CoV-2 infection. Across the study: Sequencing of unsorted whole blood was done on bulk RNA, leaving chains unpaired. General study points: Private and CD4 specificities were missed by VDJdb matching, skewed to anti-spike CD8.

The library protocol tagged individual cDNA molecules with unique molecular identifiers. TCRdb ran MiXCR on the 5' RACE reads and lists one entry per CDR3 protein. Of 50,000 or so distinct CDR3 sequences in the sample, around 8% were seen once. The sequence was collected from an adult who was a healthcare worker with PCR-confirmed SARS-CoV-2 infection or an uninfected control (not recorded which). This chain connects TRBV19 to TRBJ2-7; TRBD2 might be the D (5 bases). Source material: whole blood. CDR3 loop: CASSRGTLYEQYF. DNA of the CDR3: TGTGCCAGTAGTCGGGGTACCCTCTACGAGCAGTACTTC.